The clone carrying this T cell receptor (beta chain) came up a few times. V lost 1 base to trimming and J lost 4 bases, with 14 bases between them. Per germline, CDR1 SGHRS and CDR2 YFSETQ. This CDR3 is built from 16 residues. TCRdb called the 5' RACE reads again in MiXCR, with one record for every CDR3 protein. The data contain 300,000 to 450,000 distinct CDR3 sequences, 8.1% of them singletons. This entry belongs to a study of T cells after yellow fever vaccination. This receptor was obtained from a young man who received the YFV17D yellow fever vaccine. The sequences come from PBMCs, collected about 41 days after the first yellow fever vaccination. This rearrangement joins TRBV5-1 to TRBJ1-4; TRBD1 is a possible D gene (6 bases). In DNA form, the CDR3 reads TGCGCCAGCAGCTTGCGGACAGCGATTAATAATGAAAAACTGTTTTTT. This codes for CASSLRTAINNEKLFF.